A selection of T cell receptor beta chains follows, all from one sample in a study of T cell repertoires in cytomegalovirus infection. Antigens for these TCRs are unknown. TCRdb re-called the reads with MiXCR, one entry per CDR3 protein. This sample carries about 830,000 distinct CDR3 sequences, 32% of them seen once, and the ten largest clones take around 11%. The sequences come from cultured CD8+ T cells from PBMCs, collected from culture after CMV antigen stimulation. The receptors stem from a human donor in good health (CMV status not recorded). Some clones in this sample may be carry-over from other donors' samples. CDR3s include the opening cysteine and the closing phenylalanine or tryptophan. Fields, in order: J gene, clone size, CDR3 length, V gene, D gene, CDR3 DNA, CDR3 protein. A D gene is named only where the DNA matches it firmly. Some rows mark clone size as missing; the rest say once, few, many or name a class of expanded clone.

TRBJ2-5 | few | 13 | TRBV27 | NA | TGTGCCAGCAGCTCTCGGGGGCCAGAGACCCAGTACTTC | CASSSRGPETQYF
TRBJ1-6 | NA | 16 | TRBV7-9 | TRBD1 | TGTGCCAGCAGCTCCACTGACAGGGGGCTTGCTTCACCCCTCCACTTT | CASSSTDRGLASPLHF
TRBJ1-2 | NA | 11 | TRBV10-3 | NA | TGTGCCATCATGGAGGATTATGGCTACACCTTC | CAIMEDYGYTF
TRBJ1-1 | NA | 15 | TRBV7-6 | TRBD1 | TGTGCCAGCAGCCGTAAAGGACAGGCGAACACTGAAGCTTTCTTT | CASSRKGQANTEAFF
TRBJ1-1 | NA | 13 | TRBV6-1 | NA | TGTGCCAGCAGTGAAAAGGGAGGGACTGAAGCTTTCTTT | CASSEKGGTEAFF
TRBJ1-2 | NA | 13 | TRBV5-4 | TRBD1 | TGTGCCAGCAGACGGACAGGCAGCTATGGCTACACCTTC | CASRRTGSYGYTF
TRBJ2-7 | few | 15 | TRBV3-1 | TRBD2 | TGTGCCAGCAGCCAAGTAGCGGGGGGAACGGGGGAGCAGTACTTC | CASSQVAGGTGEQYF
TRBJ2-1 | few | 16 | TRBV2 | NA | TGTGCCAGCAGTGTCGGTAGCCTTCGATCCTACAATGAGCAGTTCTTC | CASSVGSLRSYNEQFF
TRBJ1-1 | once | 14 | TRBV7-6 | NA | TGTGCCAGCAGCTGGGACAAGGCAAACACTGAAGCTTTCTTT | CASSWDKANTEAFF
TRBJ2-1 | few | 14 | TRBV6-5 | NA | TGTGCCAGCAGTCTTATGCTGGGTAATCATGAGCAGTTCTTC | CASSLMLGNHEQFF
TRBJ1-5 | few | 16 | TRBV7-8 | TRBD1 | TGTGCCAGCAGCTTAGTGTTAGGGGGCAGGGATCAGCCCCAGCATTTT | CASSLVLGGRDQPQHF
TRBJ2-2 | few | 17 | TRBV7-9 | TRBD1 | TGTGCCAGCACCCTAATACCGGGACAGGCACACACCGGGGAGCTGTTTTTT | CASTLIPGQAHTGELFF
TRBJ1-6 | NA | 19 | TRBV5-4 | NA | TGTGCCAGCAGCTTGAACCCCGGGACATATACTTCTAGGGATTCACCCCTCCACTTT | CASSLNPGTYTSRDSPLHF
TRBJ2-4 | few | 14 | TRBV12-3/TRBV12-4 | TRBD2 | TGTGCCAGCAGTCATACCGGGGGGTTAAACATTCAGTACTTC | CASSHTGGLNIQYF
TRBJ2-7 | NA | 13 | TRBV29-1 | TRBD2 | TGCAGCGCCGCGGCGGGGGGCTTTAACGAGCAGTACTTC | CSAAAGGFNEQYF
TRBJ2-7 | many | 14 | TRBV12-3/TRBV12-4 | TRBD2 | TGTGCCAGCAGTGGGACTAGCGGTTTTGGTGAGCAGTACTTC | CASSGTSGFGEQYF
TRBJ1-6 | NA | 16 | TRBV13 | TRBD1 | TGTGCCAGCAGCTCCCAGGGGGTGTCGTATAATTCACCCCTCCACTTT | CASSSQGVSYNSPLHF
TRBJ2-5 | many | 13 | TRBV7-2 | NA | TGTGCCAGCAGCTTACGGACCGGAGAGACCCAGTACTTC | CASSLRTGETQYF
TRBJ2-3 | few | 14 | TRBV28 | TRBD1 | TGTGCCAGCATCAGGGGGACCTACACAGATACGCAGTATTTT | CASIRGTYTDTQYF
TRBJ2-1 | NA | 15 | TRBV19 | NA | TGTGCCAGTAGTCCTGCCGGCGGGTTTAGGAATGAGCAGTTCTTC | CASSPAGGFRNEQFF
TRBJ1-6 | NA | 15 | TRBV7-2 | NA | TGTGCCAGCAGCTCCCTTCGGGACTGGGGTTCACCCCTCCACTTT | CASSSLRDWGSPLHF
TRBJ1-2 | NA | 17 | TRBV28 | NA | TGTGCCAGCAGTTTGGTCGGGACACACGGGGCGAGCTATGGCTACACCTTC | CASSLVGTHGASYGYTF
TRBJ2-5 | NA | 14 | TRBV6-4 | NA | TGTGCCAGCAGTGACAATTGGGGAGATGAGACCCAGTACTTC | CASSDNWGDETQYF
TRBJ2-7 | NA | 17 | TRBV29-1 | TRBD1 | TGCAGCGTGAAAACCCCTGACCCCGGGACAGGGGAGAACGAGCAGTACTTC | CSVKTPDPGTGENEQYF
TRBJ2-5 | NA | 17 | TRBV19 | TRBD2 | TGTGCCAGTAGTATAGGACTAGCGGTAACGTACCAAGAGACCCAGTACTTC | CASSIGLAVTYQETQYF
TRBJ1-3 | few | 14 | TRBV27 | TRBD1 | TGTGCCAGCAGGACGGACAGGGCTGGAAACACCATATATTTT | CASRTDRAGNTIYF
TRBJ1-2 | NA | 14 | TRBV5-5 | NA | TGTGCCAGCGCGACGGGACGGAGCAACTATGGCTACACCTTC | CASATGRSNYGYTF
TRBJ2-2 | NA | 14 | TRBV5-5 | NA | TGTGCCAGCAGCCCCCCACTGAACACCGGGGAGCTGTTTTTT | CASSPPLNTGELFF
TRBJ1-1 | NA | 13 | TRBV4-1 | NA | TGCGCCAGCAGCCGGATGGTGGACACTGAAGCTTTCTTT | CASSRMVDTEAFF
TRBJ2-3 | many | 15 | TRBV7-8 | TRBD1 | TGTGCCAGCAGAAAAGAGGACAGGGGCTGGGATACGCAGTATTTT | CASRKEDRGWDTQYF
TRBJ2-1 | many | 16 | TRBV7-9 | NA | TGTGCCAGCAGCTTAATCCACTCTCCCTCCTACAATGAGCAGTTCTTC | CASSLIHSPSYNEQFF
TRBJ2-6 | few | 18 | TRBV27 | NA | TGTGCCAGCAGTTTAACCTTGGGCGTACGCTCTGGGGCCAACGTCCTGACTTTC | CASSLTLGVRSGANVLTF
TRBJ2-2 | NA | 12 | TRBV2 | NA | TGTGCTCTCCTGGGTTACACCGGGGAGCTGTTTTTT | CALLGYTGELFF
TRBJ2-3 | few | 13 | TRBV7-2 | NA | TGTGCCAGCAGCTCTGAGATCACAGATACGCAGTATTTT | CASSSEITDTQYF
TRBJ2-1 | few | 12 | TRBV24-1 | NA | TGTGCCACCAGCACGGGGCTCAATGAGCAGTTCTTC | CATSTGLNEQFF
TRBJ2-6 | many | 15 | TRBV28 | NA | TGTGCCAGCAGTTCTACAGTAACTGGGGCCAACGTCCTGACTTTC | CASSSTVTGANVLTF
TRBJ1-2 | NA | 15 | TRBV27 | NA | TGTGCCAGCAGTTTAATCGGAGTTGGAGGGGATGGCTACACCTTC | CASSLIGVGGDGYTF
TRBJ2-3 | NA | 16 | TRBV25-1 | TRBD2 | TGTGCCAGCACCATAGGGGCGGGGGGGCTCACAGATACGCAGTATTTT | CASTIGAGGLTDTQYF
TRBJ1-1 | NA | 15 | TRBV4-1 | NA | TGCGCCAGCAGCCAAGATACGGGTGCGAACACTGAAGCTTTCTTT | CASSQDTGANTEAFF
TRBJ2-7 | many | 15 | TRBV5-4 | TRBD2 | TGTGCCAGCAGCTTGTCGACTAGCGGGACCTACGAGCAGTACTTC | CASSLSTSGTYEQYF